One sample yielded the 32 T cell receptor beta chains listed below, sequenced in a study of beta chain features in type 1 diabetes. Study outcomes and limitations: Shorter TCRB CDR3s, moderately but significantly so, were found in Type 1 diabetes patients in all four CD4+ subsets.

These TCRs are of unknown antigen specificity. As every portion of the isolated RNA was reverse transcribed, the sequencing read expressed TCRB transcripts. Sequencing used immunoSEQ multiplex PCR; TCRdb keeps in-frame clones, though not all of them. Of hundreds of thousands of clones detected, around 12% appear once; the ten largest clones hold 0.0085% to 0.012%. Input material: naive CD4+ T cells from blood. Source of these receptors: a woman between 18 and 29 years old with type 1 diabetes.

This clone was seen more than once but under ten times. The chain recombines TRBV4-3 with TRBJ1-1; D ambiguous. V was cut by 4 bases and J by 0 bases, with 12 bases left in between. CDR3 size: 15 residues. Looked up from germline, CDR1 is LGHNA and CDR2 is YSLEER. The CDR3 protein is CASSPVAVMNTEAFF. CDR3 bases: TGCGCCAGCAGCCCCGTGGCAGTCATGAACACTGAAGCTTTCTTT.

The chain recombines TRBV6-5 with TRBJ2-7; D remains ambiguous. Trimming removed 0 bases at V and 3 bases at J, with 12 bases between. Germline-derived CDR1 and CDR2 are MNHEY and SVGAGI. There are 15 residues in the CDR3. The CDR3 loop is CASSYSRSLVYEQYF. In DNA, the CDR3 is TGTGCCAGCAGTTACTCGAGATCGCTGGTCTACGAGCAGTACTTC.

This clone was detected only a few times. V usage is TRBV9 and J usage is TRBJ2-1; 9 positions match TRBD1. V was clipped by 0 bases and J by 4 bases; unmatched bases: 2. Looked up from germline, CDR1 is SGDLS and CDR2 is YYNGEE. This CDR3 contains 15 residues. The CDR3 region has the DNA TGTGCCAGCAGCGTAGCTGGGACAGGGTACAATGAGCAGTTCTTC. This sequence encodes CASSVAGTGYNEQFF.

This clone showed up just a few times. V gene TRBV7-9 combines with J gene TRBJ1-1; D gene unclear. V was pared by 11 bases and J by 1 base, with 11 bases between. The CDR3 spans 12 residues. In germline, CDR1 is SEHNR, CDR2 FQNEAQ (reference sequence). CDR3 sequence: CALHEGNTEAFF. CDR3 DNA: TGTGCCTTACACGAGGGGAACACTGAAGCTTTCTTT.

The chain joins TRBV29-1 to TRBJ2-7, with TRBD1 matching over 8 bases. CDR1 and CDR2 from the germline V gene are SQVTM and ANQGSEA. V was clipped by 8 bases and J by 5 bases; unmatched bases: 8. The CDR3 is 12 amino acids. The CDR3: CSSGQGCNEQYF. In DNA form, the CDR3 reads TGCAGCTCCGGACAGGGCTGCAACGAGCAGTACTTC.

The genes are TRBV27 and TRBJ1-2, with a possible D match to TRBD1 (5 bases). V lost 5 bases and J lost 7, with 20 bases in between. CDR3 length: 15 residues. Per the germline V gene, CDR1 is MNHEY and CDR2 is SMNVEV (reference sequence). In DNA, the CDR3 is TGTGCCAGCAGTCCTTCACTCGTAGGGGTGCGTGGCTACACCTTC. This codes for CASSPSLVGVRGYTF.

CDR3 in amino acids: CASSGTGYTEAFF. Here the CDR3 DNA reads TGTGCCAGCAGTGGGACAGGGTACACTGAAGCTTTCTTT. V usage is TRBV28 and J usage is TRBJ1-1, with TRBD1 matching over 9 bases. The length of the CDR3 is 13 residues. CDR1 is MDHEN, CDR2 SYDVKM, per germline. The J segment lost 3 bases and the V segment lost 5 bases, leaving 1 base of the junction unmatched.

The chain links TRBV5-1 to TRBJ2-7; possible D gene TRBD2, 5 bases. The CDR3 has 14 residues. V lost 0 bases and J lost 7, with 14 bases in between. Germline lookup yields CDR1 SGHRS and CDR2 YFSETQ. In DNA form, the CDR3 reads TGCGCCAGCAGCTTGGTTTTTGCGGGTGGAGAGCAGTACTTC. It encodes CASSLVFAGGEQYF.

This clone occurred a few times. The J gene is TRBJ2-7, the V gene TRBV2; perhaps TRBD1 as D (6 bases). Germline CDR1 is SNHLY and CDR2 is FYNNEI. The CDR3 sequence is 14 residues long. V lost 3 bases and J lost 8, with 17 bases in between. CDR3 loop: CASSELITGKQQYF. CDR3 nucleotide sequence: TGTGCCAGCAGTGAGCTAATTACAGGGAAGCAGCAGTACTTC.

The V call is TRBV6-5, the J call TRBJ1-2; TRBD1 is a possible D gene (6 bases). CDR3 length: 15 amino acids. The V gene lost 1 base and the J gene lost 2 bases, with 11 bases spanning the gap. Germline V gene lookup returns CDR1 MNHEY and CDR2 SVGAGI. The CDR3 loop reads CASSYYGTGNYGYTF. In DNA form, the CDR3 reads TGTGCCAGCAGTTACTACGGTACAGGGAACTATGGCTACACCTTC.

J is TRBJ2-3 and V is TRBV9, with 7 bases aligning to TRBD2. This CDR3 has 15 residues. V lost 3 bases, J lost 1 base, and 5 bases stayed unmatched. Per the germline V gene, CDR1 is SGDLS and CDR2 is YYNGEE. The CDR3 loop is CASSGTGGRTDTQYF. CDR3 DNA sequence: TGTGCCAGCAGCGGGACGGGAGGCCGCACAGATACGCAGTATTTT.

The chain links TRBV19 to TRBJ2-1; D is perhaps TRBD2 (5 bases). Looked up from germline, CDR1 is LNHDA and CDR2 is SQIVND (reference sequence). V lost 5 bases, J lost 7 bases, and 12 bases lay in between. This CDR3 comprises 13 residues. CDR3 protein: CASSLRGRNEQFF. The CDR3 DNA is TGTGCCAGTAGTCTACGGGGTAGGAATGAGCAGTTCTTC. Full variable domain (remainder filled in from reference TRBV19 and TRBJ2-1): DGGITQSPKYLFRKEGQNVTLSCEQNLNHDAMYWYRQDPGQGLRLIYYSQIVNDFQKGDIAEGYSVSREKKESFPLTVTSAQKNPTAFYLCASSLRGRNEQFFGPGTRLTVL.

In this sample, this clone turned up a few times. The chain is built from TRBV14 and TRBJ1-5; D gene uncertain. The ends were cut back, 4 bases at V and 0 bases at J, with 4 bases in the middle. The CDR3 runs 13 residues. The germline V gene encodes CDR1 SGHDN and CDR2 FVKESK. The CDR3 is CASSPGSNQPQHF. The CDR3 bases are TGTGCCAGCAGCCCGGGTAGCAATCAGCCCCAGCATTTT.

The gene calls are TRBV28 and TRBJ2-7, with 9 nucleotides matching TRBD2. Germline V gene lookup returns CDR1 MDHEN and CDR2 SYDVKM. The CDR3 has 14 amino acids. J gave up 7 bases and V 4 bases, and 8 bases lay outside the gene matches. Here the CDR3 DNA reads TGTGCCAGCAGTTCGGGAGGGACTAGCTTTGAGCAGTACTTC. Residues: CASSSGGTSFEQYF.

The chain joins TRBV5-4 to TRBJ1-2, with 8 bases lining up with TRBD1. CDR3 length: 13 amino acids. V dropped 4 bases and J dropped 12; count of bases not matched to a gene: 11. CDR1 SGHNT and CDR2 YYREEE come from the germline V gene (reference sequence). The CDR3 loop is CASSLWTGREDTF. As DNA, the CDR3 is TGTGCCAGCAGCCTCTGGACAGGGAGGGAGGACACCTTC.

CDR3 in amino acids: CAWRGGSGGTSSYNEQFF. CDR3 in DNA: TGTGCCTGGAGGGGGGGTAGCGGGGGAACGAGCTCCTACAATGAGCAGTTCTTC. The chain is built from TRBV30 and TRBJ2-1, with 9 bases fitting TRBD2. V was pared by 3 bases and J by 0 bases, with 12 bases of the junction left unmatched. The length of the CDR3 is 18 residues. Germline V lookup: CDR1 GTSNPN, CDR2 SVGIG (reference sequence).

Details on this clone: A read error may account for a junction end that differs from germline. The chain is built from TRBV29-1 and TRBJ1-1; tentatively, D is TRBD1 (5 bases). The germline V gene encodes CDR1 SQVTM and CDR2 ANQGSEA. This CDR3 is 14 amino acids long. CDR3 loop: CSVGGGFSNTEAFF. CDR3 in DNA: TGCAGTGTTGGGGGGGGTTTCAGTAACACTGAAGCTTTCTTT.

The V and J genes are TRBV7-9 and TRBJ2-1; maybe TRBD2 (5 bases). Germline-derived CDR1 and CDR2 are SEHNR and FQNEAQ (reference sequence). This CDR3 is 11 amino acids long. The CDR3 region is CGAASSNEQFF. As DNA, the CDR3 is TGTGGGGCGGCTAGCTCCAATGAGCAGTTCTTC.

The CDR3 sequence is CASSLDSSGSNQPQHF. The CDR3 nucleotides are TGTGCCAGCAGCTTAGATTCTTCGGGAAGCAATCAGCCCCAGCATTTT. The J gene is TRBJ1-5, the V gene TRBV7-2; D unclear. CDR1 SGHTA and CDR2 FQGNSA come from the germline V gene. The V gene lost 1 base and the J gene lost 1 base, with 11 bases spanning the gap. The CDR3 extends over 16 amino acids. Full variable domain (remainder filled in from reference TRBV7-2 and TRBJ1-5): GAGVSQSPSNKVTEKGKDVELRCDPISGHTALYWYRQSLGQGLEFLIYFQGNSAPDKSGLPSDRFSAERTGGSVSTLTIQRTQQEDSAVYLCASSLDSSGSNQPQHFGDGTRLSIL.

The CDR3 region is CASHQIGVGLVKGYTF. CDR3 sequence (DNA): TGTGCCTCTCACCAGATTGGCGTCGGGTTAGTGAAAGGCTACACCTTC. The genes are TRBV28 and TRBJ1-2; D not resolved. With 11 bases removed from V and 8 bases from J, the gap between germline ends came to 30 bases. The CDR3 totals 16 residues. Germline CDR1 and CDR2: MDHEN and SYDVKM.

This clone was recorded a few times. The CDR3 bases are TGTGCCAGCAATACGGGAATCAATGAGCAGTTCTTC. Translated, it gives CASNTGINEQFF. The chain has TRBV2 and TRBJ2-1; tentatively, D is TRBD2 (5 bases). The CDR3 has 12 amino acids. CDR1 SNHLY and CDR2 FYNNEI come from the germline V gene. Trimming removed 7 bases from V and 6 bases from J, with 10 bases in between.

J is TRBJ2-1 and V is TRBV4-1; D possibly corresponds to TRBD2 (5 bases). The CDR3 covers 14 residues. Germline V gene lookup returns CDR1 MGHRA and CDR2 YSYEKL. Between the trimmed V and J ends, which lost 3 bases and 5 bases, there was a span of 11 bases. CDR3 DNA sequence: TGCGCCAGCAGCCACCCGAGGGAAGACAATGAGCAGTTCTTC. Its translation is CASSHPREDNEQFF.

The chain has TRBV5-1 and TRBJ1-2, with TRBD1 as a possible D gene (5 bases). V was clipped by 3 bases and J by 5 bases, with 20 bases between them. Germline V CDR1 and CDR2: SGHRS, YFSETQ. The CDR3 loop spans 16 amino acids. CDR3 amino acids: CASSSEGMSAVYGYTF. Here the CDR3 DNA reads TGCGCCAGCAGCTCGGAGGGGATGTCGGCAGTTTATGGCTACACCTTC.

The chain has TRBV13 and TRBJ2-7; TRBD2 aligns across 8 bases. Trimming cost V 3 bases and J 3 bases; bases outside gene matches: 7. From germline, CDR1 is PRHDT and CDR2 FYEKMQ (reference sequence). The CDR3 loop spans 15 amino acids. The CDR3 is CASSLSGTSNYEQYF. For the CDR3, the DNA is TGTGCCAGCAGCTTGTCCGGGACTAGTAACTACGAGCAGTACTTC.

This clone was seen more than once but under ten times. The chain carries TRBV19 and TRBJ1-4, with D maybe TRBD1 (5 bases). The V end was cut by 3 bases, the J end by 8 bases, with 7 bases between. The CDR3 covers 12 residues. Germline CDR1 and CDR2: LNHDA and SQIVND (reference sequence). Written as DNA, the CDR3 is TGTGCCAGTAGTATCCGGGGGGAAAAACTGTTTTTT. Translation gives CASSIRGEKLFF. Using reference TRBV19 and TRBJ1-4 for the parts outside the CDR3, the full variable domain is DGGITQSPKYLFRKEGQNVTLSCEQNLNHDAMYWYRQDPGQGLRLIYYSQIVNDFQKGDIAEGYSVSREKKESFPLTVTSAQKNPTAFYLCASSIRGEKLFFGSGTQLSVL.

V gene TRBV11-2 combines with J gene TRBJ2-5; TRBD2 is a possible D gene (7 bases). Germline V gene sequence: CDR1 SGHAT, CDR2 FQNNGV. V shed 5 bases and J shed 7 bases, with 20 bases lying between them. The CDR3 covers 15 residues. CDR3 protein: CASSTLFGGHGTQYF. The CDR3 DNA reads as TGTGCCAGCAGCACCCTGTTCGGGGGGCACGGGACCCAGTACTTC.

The sample holds a few counts of this clone. CDR3 amino acids: CASSIDRDTDTQYF. The CDR3 coding sequence is TGTGCCAGTAGTATAGATCGGGACACAGATACGCAGTATTTT. V is TRBV19 and J is TRBJ2-3; the D gene is possibly TRBD2 (5 bases). This CDR3 comprises 14 residues. The germline V and J ends were trimmed by 0 bases and 2 bases, with 6 bases remaining between them. CDR1 and CDR2 from the germline V gene are LNHDA and SQIVND (reference sequence).

This chain connects TRBV12-5 to TRBJ2-7; D gene unclear. The length of the CDR3 is 18 residues. The germline CDR1 and CDR2 sequences are LGHNT and FRNRAP. The V gene lost 0 bases and the J gene lost 1 base, with 19 bases spanning the gap. The CDR3 bases are TGTGCTAGTGGTTTGGTACTTCTGAGAGGTGCTTCTTCCTACGAGCAGTACTTC. Amino acids: CASGLVLLRGASSYEQYF.

This clone has a handful of counts. The V call is TRBV7-2, the J call TRBJ1-2, with D possibly TRBD1 on 6 matching bases. This CDR3 is 14 amino acids long. V was cut by 3 bases and J by 7 bases, with 15 bases left in between. The germline CDR1 and CDR2 sequences are SGHTA and FQGNSA. The CDR3 sequence is CASSLESQGFGYTF. The CDR3 region has the DNA TGTGCCAGCAGCTTGGAAAGCCAGGGGTTTGGCTACACCTTC.

The chain couples TRBV27 to TRBJ1-6; D remains ambiguous. V dropped 6 bases and J dropped 14 bases, with 14 bases sitting between them. Per the germline V gene, CDR1 is MNHEY and CDR2 is SMNVEV (reference sequence). The CDR3 is 12 residues long. The chain's CDR3 is CASRGVGVTLHF. The CDR3 region has the DNA TGTGCCAGCAGGGGAGTCGGGGTCACCCTCCACTTT.

The chain combines TRBV19 with TRBJ1-1, with D uncertain. This CDR3 has 11 residues. The germline V and J ends were trimmed by 9 bases and 3 bases, with 8 bases remaining between them. Germline CDR1 LNHDA, CDR2 SQIVND (reference sequence). The CDR3 DNA reads as TGTGCCAGCAGAATGGACACTGAAGCTTTCTTT. Protein sequence: CASRMDTEAFF.

This rearrangement joins TRBV30 to TRBJ2-1; 7 bases map to TRBD2. The germline gives CDR1 GTSNPN, CDR2 SVGIG (reference sequence). J was trimmed by 9 bases and V by 0 bases; bases with no gene match: 8. This CDR3 contains 14 residues. Here the CDR3 DNA reads TGTGCCTGGAGTGTACTCGGGCGGGAGTTTGAGCAGTTCTTC. This encodes CAWSVLGREFEQFF.